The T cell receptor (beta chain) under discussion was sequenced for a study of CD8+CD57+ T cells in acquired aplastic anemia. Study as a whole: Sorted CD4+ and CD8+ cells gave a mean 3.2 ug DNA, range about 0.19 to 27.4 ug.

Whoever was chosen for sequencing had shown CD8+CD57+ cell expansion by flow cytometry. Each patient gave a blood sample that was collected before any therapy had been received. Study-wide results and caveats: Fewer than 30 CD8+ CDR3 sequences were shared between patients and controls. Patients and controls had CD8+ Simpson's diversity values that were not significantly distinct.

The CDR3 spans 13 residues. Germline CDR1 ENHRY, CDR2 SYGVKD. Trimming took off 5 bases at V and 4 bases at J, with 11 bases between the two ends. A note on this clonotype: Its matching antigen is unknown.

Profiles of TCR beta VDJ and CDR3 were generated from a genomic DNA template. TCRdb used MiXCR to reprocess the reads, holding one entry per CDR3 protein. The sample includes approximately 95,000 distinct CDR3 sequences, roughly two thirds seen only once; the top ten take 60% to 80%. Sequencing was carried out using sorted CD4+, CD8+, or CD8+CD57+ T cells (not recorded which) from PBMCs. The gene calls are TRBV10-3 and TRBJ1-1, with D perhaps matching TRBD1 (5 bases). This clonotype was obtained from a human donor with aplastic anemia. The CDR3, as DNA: TGTGCCATCAGTCGGGACGGGGCCACTGAAGCTTTCTTT. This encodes CAISRDGATEAFF.